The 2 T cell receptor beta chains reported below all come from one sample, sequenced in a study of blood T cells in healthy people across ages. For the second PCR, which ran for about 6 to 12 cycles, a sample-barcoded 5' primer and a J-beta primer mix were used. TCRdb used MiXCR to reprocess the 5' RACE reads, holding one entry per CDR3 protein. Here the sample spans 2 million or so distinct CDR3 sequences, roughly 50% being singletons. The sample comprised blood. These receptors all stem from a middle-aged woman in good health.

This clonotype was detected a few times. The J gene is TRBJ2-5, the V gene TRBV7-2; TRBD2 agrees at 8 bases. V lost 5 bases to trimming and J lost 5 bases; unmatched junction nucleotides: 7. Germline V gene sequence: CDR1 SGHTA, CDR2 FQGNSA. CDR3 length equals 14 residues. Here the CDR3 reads CASSRGRLTETQYF. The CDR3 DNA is TGTGCCAGCAGCCGCGGGAGGCTCACGGAGACCCAGTACTTC.

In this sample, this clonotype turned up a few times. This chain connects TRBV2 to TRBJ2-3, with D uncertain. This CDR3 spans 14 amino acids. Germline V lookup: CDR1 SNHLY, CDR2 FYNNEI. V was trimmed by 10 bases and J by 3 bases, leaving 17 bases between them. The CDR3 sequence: CATFGSLGTDTQYF. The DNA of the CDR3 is TGTGCCACTTTTGGCTCTCTGGGAACAGATACGCAGTATTTT.